What follows are 27 T cell receptor beta chains derived from one specimen sequenced in a study of shared clonotypes between healthy human individuals. The protocol was immunoSEQ multiplex PCR, while the TCRdb copy is restricted to in-frame clones and leaves out a portion. Found here are roughly 500,000 clones, 78% of them singletons; the top ten hold 12%. Sequencing was performed on PBMCs. These receptors all come from a woman in her 40s in good health. Some clones in this sample may be carry-over from other donors' samples.

V gene TRBV19 combines with J gene TRBJ2-7; possibly TRBD2 for D (6 bases). This CDR3 has 14 amino acids. Trimming pared 7 bases from V and 2 bases from J, leaving 15 bases between. Germline lookup yields CDR1 LNHDA and CDR2 SQIVND (reference sequence). The CDR3 sequence is CASKEGTATYEQYF. The CDR3 bases are TGTGCCAGTAAGGAGGGGACGGCAACCTACGAGCAGTACTTC.

This clone was seen only once. The junction and the germline gene differ at one end; a read error may be behind it. The V gene is TRBV5-1, the J gene TRBJ2-2, with D possibly matching TRBD2 (5 bases). Germline V gene lookup returns CDR1 SGHRS and CDR2 YFSETQ. This CDR3 has 15 amino acids. CDR3 DNA sequence: TGCGCCAGCAGCTTGGCGGAAGGGAACACCGGGAAGCTGTTTTTT. Translating gives CASSLAEGNTGKLFF.

The V and J genes are TRBV10-3 and TRBJ2-7; 10 bases match TRBD2. The V gene end was trimmed by 8 bases and the J gene end by 7 bases; junction bases not matched to a gene: 20. There are 17 residues in the CDR3. CDR1 and CDR2 (germline): ENHRY, SYGVKD. The CDR3 bases are TGTGCCATCCAGGCAGGGGTGGCTAGCGGGAGTCCGGAAGAGCAGTACTTC. Residues: CAIQAGVASGSPEEQYF.

The rearrangement uses TRBV28 and TRBJ2-2, with D unclear. From germline, CDR1 is MDHEN and CDR2 SYDVKM. The CDR3 runs to 11 residues. V lost 7 bases and J 5 bases, leaving 5 bases between the germline ends. The CDR3 is CASTFTGELFF. CDR3 DNA sequence: TGTGCCAGCACCTTTACCGGGGAGCTGTTTTTT.

The gene calls are TRBV29-1 and TRBJ2-5, with 7 bases that match TRBD2. Looked up from germline, CDR1 is SQVTM and CDR2 is ANQGSEA. The CDR3 is made up of 12 amino acids. Unmatched junction bases numbered 4, after V lost 3 bases and J lost 6 bases. CDR3 sequence (DNA): TGCAGCGTTGATGAGGGAGGGAAGACCCAGTACTTC. The encoded protein is CSVDEGGKTQYF.

The gene calls are TRBV13 and TRBJ2-5, with 7 bases identical to TRBD1. The J call may be faulty, since TRBJ2-7 better matches the DNA end. This CDR3 contains 15 residues. Germline lookup yields CDR1 PRHDT and CDR2 FYEKMQ (reference sequence). The CDR3 loop is CASSLATGNSYEQYF. In nucleotides, the CDR3 is TGTGCCAGCAGCTTAGCGACAGGGAACTCCTACGAGCAGTACTTC.

The chain couples TRBV30 to TRBJ2-3; D is uncertain. CDR3 length: 13 residues. Germline assignment: CDR1 GTSNPN and CDR2 SVGIG (reference sequence). V lost 0 bases and J lost 3, with 7 bases in between. CDR3 amino acids: CAWSVFETDTQYF. As DNA, the CDR3 is TGTGCCTGGAGTGTATTTGAAACAGATACGCAGTATTTT.

The chain joins TRBV2 to TRBJ1-5; possibly TRBD1 for D (5 bases). The CDR3 runs to 15 residues. Germline V CDR1 and CDR2: SNHLY, FYNNEI. The V and J ends lost 5 bases and 4 bases respectively, with 15 bases between them. The CDR3 sequence is CASSRRDGGNQPQHF. The CDR3, as DNA: TGTGCCAGCAGTCGACGGGACGGAGGGAATCAGCCCCAGCATTTT.

The chain joins TRBV9 to TRBJ1-2, with no clear D. This CDR3 is built from 14 residues. Germline V gene lookup returns CDR1 SGDLS and CDR2 YYNGEE. Trimming took off 6 bases at V and 0 bases at J, with 12 bases between the two ends. CDR3 loop: CASTAGSSNYGYTF. The CDR3 coding sequence is TGTGCCAGCACCGCAGGCTCCTCTAACTATGGCTACACCTTC.

The chain combines TRBV15 with TRBJ2-5; 10 positions match TRBD2. TRBJ2-7 matches the DNA end more closely, so the J call is doubtful. The germline CDR1 and CDR2 sequences are LNHNV and YYDKDF (reference sequence). The CDR3 consists of 19 residues. The CDR3 DNA sequence: TGTGCCACCAGCAGAGCCCCGACTAGCGGGCCTATCCGCTCCTACGAGCAGTACTTC. It codes for CATSRAPTSGPIRSYEQYF.

This chain uses TRBV19 with TRBJ2-7, with a weak D call TRBD1 (5 bases). Trimming cost V 5 bases and J 3 bases, with 11 bases left between them. The CDR3 covers 13 residues. Germline-derived CDR1 and CDR2 are LNHDA and SQIVND (reference sequence). The chain's CDR3 is CASSPTQGYEQYF. In nucleotides, the CDR3 is TGTGCCAGTAGTCCGACTCAGGGCTACGAGCAGTACTTC.

This clone was seen once. This chain links TRBV30 with TRBJ2-5, with TRBD1 matching over 8 bases. Germline loops: CDR1 GTSNPN, CDR2 SVGIG (reference sequence). Trimming cost V 7 bases and J 5 bases; bases outside gene matches: 3. The CDR3 length is 11 residues. The CDR3 DNA follows: TGTGCCTCAGGACAGGGTGAGACCCAGTACTTC. Its protein product is CASGQGETQYF.

This clone was seen just once. The V gene is TRBV2, the J gene TRBJ2-5; possibly TRBD1 for D (5 bases). The CDR3 covers 14 residues. V lost 7 bases and J 5 bases, leaving 17 bases between the germline ends. Germline values: CDR1 SNHLY, CDR2 FYNNEI. CDR3 sequence: CASKSYRPGETQYF. The CDR3 region has the DNA TGTGCCAGCAAATCGTACAGGCCCGGGGAGACCCAGTACTTC.

The chain carries TRBV6-4 and TRBJ1-3; perhaps TRBD1 as D (5 bases). The CDR3 loop spans 15 amino acids. The ends were cut back, 3 bases at V and 2 bases at J, with 11 bases in the middle. CDR1 is MRHNA, CDR2 SNTAGT, per germline. The CDR3 sequence: CASSEGPEAGNTIYF. Here the CDR3 DNA reads TGTGCCAGCAGTGAGGGGCCAGAGGCTGGAAACACCATATATTTT.

There are many counts of this clone. The chain combines TRBV30 with TRBJ2-7; 7 nucleotides match TRBD1. The CDR3 length is 14 residues. V was pared by 0 bases and J by 4 bases, with 6 bases of the junction left unmatched. CDR1 GTSNPN and CDR2 SVGIG come from the germline V gene (reference sequence). Here the CDR3 reads CAWSVETGHYEQYF. CDR3 DNA sequence: TGTGCCTGGAGTGTGGAGACAGGGCATTACGAGCAGTACTTC.

J is TRBJ1-1 and V is TRBV5-8; D is possibly TRBD1 (6 bases). Trimming shortened V by 7 bases and J by 0 bases, and 10 bases separated the two germline ends. Looked up from germline, CDR1 is SGHTS and CDR2 is YDEGEE. The CDR3 consists of 13 residues. The DNA for the CDR3 is TGTGCCAGCCGAGGACAGCTGAACACTGAAGCTTTCTTT. Protein sequence: CASRGQLNTEAFF.

The J gene is TRBJ2-7, the V gene TRBV28; the D call may be TRBD1 or TRBD2 (9 bases each). The CDR3 spans 18 residues. Trimming pared 7 bases from V and 4 bases from J, leaving 29 bases between. The germline V gene encodes CDR1 MDHEN and CDR2 SYDVKM. The CDR3: CASTGTGKRGRAVYEQYF. In DNA form, the CDR3 reads TGTGCCAGCACCGGGACAGGGAAACGCGGGAGGGCCGTTTACGAGCAGTACTTC.

To note about this clone: One end of the junction fails to match germline, which may point to a read error. Additional DNA sequences in this sample encode the identical CDR3. The chain is built from TRBV7-7 and TRBJ2-1, with 7 bases lining up with TRBD1. This CDR3 has 13 amino acids. The germline CDR1 and CDR2 sequences are SSHAT and FNYEAQ (reference sequence). In nucleotides, the CDR3 is TGTGCTAGCAGCTTGGGACAGAACAATGAGCAGTTCTTC. It yields the protein CASSLGQNNEQFF.

J is TRBJ1-4 and V is TRBV11-2; D not resolved. This CDR3 is built from 14 residues. Germline V CDR1 and CDR2: SGHAT, FQNNGV. V was trimmed by 4 bases and J by 5 bases, leaving 11 bases between them. In DNA form, the CDR3 reads TGTGCCAGCAGCTCAATCCGGGGAAATGAAAAACTGTTTTTT. The encoded protein is CASSSIRGNEKLFF. Based on the CDR3 plus reference TRBV11-2 and TRBJ1-4, the full variable domain is EAGVAQSPRYKIIEKRQSVAFWCNPISGHATLYWYQQILGQGPKLLIQFQNNGVVDDSQLPKDRFSAERLKGVDSTLKIQPAKLEDSAVYLCASSSIRGNEKLFFGSGTQLSVL.

DNA for the CDR3: TGTGCCAGCTCACCACCCGGGACCTACAATGAGCAGTTCTTC. This codes for CASSPPGTYNEQFF. The chain links TRBV18 to TRBJ2-1, with D maybe TRBD2 (5 bases). Germline CDR1 is KGHSH and CDR2 is LQKENI. V dropped 0 bases and J dropped 2 bases, with 5 bases sitting between them. The CDR3 spans 14 residues.

The chain uses TRBV28 and TRBJ1-6; a weak D match, TRBD1 (6 bases). The CDR3 is 17 amino acids. V was clipped by 5 bases and J by 0 bases, with 14 bases between them. Germline CDR1 and CDR2: MDHEN and SYDVKM. The CDR3 reads CASSTWDISSYNSPLHF. The CDR3 DNA reads as TGTGCCAGCAGTACATGGGACATCAGCTCCTATAATTCACCCCTCCACTTT. The whole variable domain, filled in from reference TRBV28 and TRBJ1-6, reads DVKVTQSSRYLVKRTGEKVFLECVQDMDHENMFWYRQDPGLGLRLIYFSYDVKMKEKGDIPEGYSVSREKKERFSLILESASTNQTSMYLCASSTWDISSYNSPLHFGNGTRLTVT.

The CDR3 loop reads CSASFVETQYF. CDR3 coding DNA: TGCAGTGCTAGCTTCGTCGAGACCCAGTACTTC. The V and J genes are TRBV20-1 and TRBJ2-5, with D unresolved. Germline V lookup: CDR1 DFQATT, CDR2 SNEGSKA (reference sequence). The CDR3 contains 11 residues. V dropped 3 bases and J dropped 5 bases, with 7 bases sitting between them.

In its sample, this clone was seen a few times. The chain uses TRBV5-1 and TRBJ2-1; TRBD1 matches at 8 bases. The germline CDR1 and CDR2 sequences are SGHRS and YFSETQ. The junction had 17 bases not matched to a gene; V was cut back by 4 bases and J by 5 bases. The CDR3 is made up of 18 amino acids. The CDR3 bases are TGCGCCAGCAGCCTCCGGGACAGGACTACCGTTTTTGACAATGAGCAGTTCTTC. Translated: CASSLRDRTTVFDNEQFF.

The chain uses TRBV29-1 and TRBJ1-2; D unresolved. Germline V CDR1 and CDR2: SQVTM, ANQGSEA. The CDR3 has 11 amino acids. The V and J ends lost 7 bases and 7 bases respectively, with 13 bases between them. CDR3 DNA sequence: TGCAGCGAGTCCTCAAGCTGTGGCTACACCTTC. As protein: CSESSSCGYTF.

This sequence joins TRBV5-1 and TRBJ2-5, with TRBD2 matching over 10 bases. Unmatched junction bases numbered 7, after V lost 0 bases and J lost 5 bases. Germline V gene data show CDR1 as SGHRS and CDR2 as YFSETQ. CDR3 size: 16 residues. The CDR3 spells CASSLDVAGGGETQYF. Written as DNA, the CDR3 is TGCGCCAGCAGCTTGGACGTAGCGGGAGGAGGCGAGACCCAGTACTTC.

This chain joins TRBV2 and TRBJ2-2; the D gene is possibly TRBD1 (6 bases). This CDR3 has 14 residues. Per germline, CDR1 SNHLY and CDR2 FYNNEI. V was cut by 7 bases and J by 4 bases, with 13 bases left in between. The chain's CDR3 is CASKVQGPTGELFF. In DNA form, the CDR3 reads TGTGCCAGCAAAGTACAGGGCCCCACCGGGGAGCTGTTTTTT.

V and J are TRBV5-6 and TRBJ2-7; 9 nucleotides agree with TRBD2. The length of the CDR3 is 15 residues. After removal of 5 bases from V and 1 base from J, the junction contained 7 bases not matched to a gene. Germline V CDR1 and CDR2: SGHDT, YYEEEE. The CDR3 DNA is TGTGCCAGCAGATTTAGCGGGAGCGGGTCCTACGAGCAGTACTTC. This codes for CASRFSGSGSYEQYF.